This TCR beta chain was retrieved from a study of spatial heterogeneity in lung cancer (dated by TCRdb to the late 2010s). About the study as a whole: Beta-chain transcripts were consistently detected in greater numbers than alpha-chain transcripts, which likely reflects a higher abundance of beta-chain transcripts. A strong correlation was found between TCR transcript counts in tumor regions and a T cell transcriptional module score from matched bulk RNA-seq. In the raw uncorrected reads, each unique combination of TCR and UMI appeared more than ten times on average. TCR alpha and beta repertoires were quantitatively compared across multiple tumor regions, matched nontumor lung and blood in non-small cell lung cancer. TCR repertoire features were related to nonsynonymous mutation counts determined by whole-exome sequencing of tumor tissue. Both alpha and beta chains were TCR-sequenced in 210 or so tumor regions, approximately 64 matched nontumor lung samples and 56 PBMC samples obtained at surgery. General findings and caveats noted by the study authors: Counts of ubiquitous and regional expanded TCRs correlated with counts of ubiquitous and regional nonsynonymous mutations, respectively. Confirming at a functional level the hypothesis that regional TCRs recognize regional mutations was considered to require additional single-cell paired TCR alpha and beta sequencing. The tumor nonsynonymous mutation count correlated with the number of expanded intratumoral alpha and beta TCRs. TCR-seq coverage of tumor T cells was estimated to be only around 7.3% for alpha chains and about 12% for beta chains.

Ten or more counts support this clonotype. The clone's antigen remains unknown. No base quality information exists; no much larger clone differs at one position. The sample's time point label, decoded: sample taken at primary tumor resection. Samples were obtained from 70 to 85 patients with early-stage, untreated non-small cell lung cancer from the lung TRACERx cohort. Whole RNA extracted from tumor and nontumor lung tissue, or from cryopreserved PBMC samples, was used for TCR sequencing without cell sorting. A patient was chosen for TCR sequencing only when enough RNA was available from at least two tumor regions. A lung pathologist reviewed the tumor and adjacent nontumor lung specimens before the specimens were selected. Its CDR3 holds 13 amino acids, cysteine through phenylalanine. Only CDR3 DNA remains: 39 bases, in frame from the first base. CDR1 and CDR2, per the germline V gene (reference sequence), are DFQATT and SNEGSKA. V drops 7 bases and J drops 1 base, leaving 11 bases in between.

The method was 5' RACE. Sequencing took place on a NextSeq 500. In the TCR library protocol, a unique molecular identifier was attached to each TCR cDNA molecule so that PCR and sequencing errors could be corrected. In the paper's pipeline: Decombinator tools were used for TCR identification, UMI-based error correction and CDR3 extraction. Expanded TCRs were defined as those above a frequency of 2 per 1,000, corresponding to the top 1% of the tumor frequency distribution. Expanded tumor TCRs were classed as regional if statistically deemed absent (corrected P<0.05) from at least one tumor region, otherwise ubiquitous. Rényi diversity was computed with the R vegan package after subsampling each repertoire 100 times to 5,000 TCRs. CDR3 similarity networks were built from amino acid triplet string-kernel similarity, connecting CDR3s with pairwise similarity above 0.82. TCRdb ran its own pipeline on the public reads, namely fastp trimming at Q25 and MiXCR clone calling, and kept in-frame beta chains. CDR3 protein duplicates are merged, each entry listing the most common genes and DNA. The V and J calls reflect TCRdb's pipeline rather than the authors' work. This sample holds tens of thousands of distinct CDR3 sequences; less than 5% were observed only once. Roughly 9.9% of the sample belongs to the ten largest clones.

The source is a male donor with early-stage non-small cell lung cancer. This specimen consisted of lung tumor tissue, obtained at surgery. The chain couples TRBV20-1 to TRBJ1-5, with no D gene named confidently. The CDR3 protein sequence reads: CSGHLGSNQPQHF. The DNA reads TGCAGTGGTCATTTGGGGAGCAATCAGCCCCAGCATTTT.